Below, one T cell receptor (beta chain) is given with its context. TCRdb re-called the RT-PCR reads through MiXCR, storing one row per CDR3 protein. The sample has over 400,000 distinct CDR3 sequences, around 16% seen once. The data belong to a study of patients and donors after allogeneic stem cell transplantation. The sample consisted of blood, either unsorted or a sorted T cell fraction (not recorded which). The origin of this receptor is a human donor who was either an allogeneic HSCT recipient or a stem cell or donor lymphocyte infusion donor (not recorded which). It is not recorded whose cells these are; they may come from a transplant donor.

CDR3 sequence (DNA): TGTGCCAGCAGTGAAGGGCAGTACAGCTCCTACGAGCAGTACTTC. This gives the protein CASSEGQYSSYEQYF. This chain links TRBV2 with TRBJ2-7; the D is unclear. The ends were cut back, 1 base at V and 0 bases at J, with 10 bases in the middle. Germline CDR1 SNHLY, CDR2 FYNNEI. The CDR3 covers 15 residues.